The T cell receptor (beta chain) under discussion was sequenced for a study of cytomegalovirus exposure and HLA in healthy donors. Study-wide points: By HLA locus, TCR association rates varied in a later analysis, with DRB1 showing the most and HLA-C the fewest. In vitro confirmation showed three CMV-associated chains to be CMV antigen specific. Later findings reportedly placed an Asian-associated ancestry cluster below the roughly 690-donor mean for N-insertions.

V gave up 0 bases and J gave up 6 bases, with 24 bases separating them. Germline V lookup: CDR1 GTSNPN, CDR2 SVGIG (reference sequence). This CDR3 has 18 amino acids. PCR was performed using 60 Vbeta and 13 Jbeta primers. Some clones are missing from TCRdb's copy, which holds only in-frame ones; the method was immunoSEQ multiplex PCR. The sample consists of some 170,000 clones, about four fifths of them appearing once. Worth noting for this clone: Its cognate antigen is unknown.

The specimen sequenced was PBMCs. The receptor was derived from a man aged 25-45 years in good health and CMV-seronegative. The J gene is TRBJ1-3, the V gene TRBV30, with D hard to call. The CDR3 protein is CAWSVRLWADPNVNTIYF. The CDR3 nucleotides are TGTGCCTGGAGTGTACGATTGTGGGCAGATCCAAACGTAAACACCATATATTTT.